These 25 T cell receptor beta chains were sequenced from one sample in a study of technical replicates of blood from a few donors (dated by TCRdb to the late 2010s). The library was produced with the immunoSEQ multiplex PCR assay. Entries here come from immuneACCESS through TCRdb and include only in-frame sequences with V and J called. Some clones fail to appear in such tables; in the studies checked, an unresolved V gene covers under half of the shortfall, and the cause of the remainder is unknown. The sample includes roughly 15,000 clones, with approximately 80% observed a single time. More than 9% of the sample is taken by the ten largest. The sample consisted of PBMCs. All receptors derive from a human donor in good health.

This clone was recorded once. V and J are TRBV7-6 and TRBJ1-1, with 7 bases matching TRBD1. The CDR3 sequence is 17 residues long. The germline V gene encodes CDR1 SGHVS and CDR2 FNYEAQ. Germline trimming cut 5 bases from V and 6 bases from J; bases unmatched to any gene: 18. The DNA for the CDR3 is TGTGCCAGCAGCACACACCTCCATGACAGGGAAGGTGCTGAAGCTTTCTTT. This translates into CASSTHLHDREGAEAFF.

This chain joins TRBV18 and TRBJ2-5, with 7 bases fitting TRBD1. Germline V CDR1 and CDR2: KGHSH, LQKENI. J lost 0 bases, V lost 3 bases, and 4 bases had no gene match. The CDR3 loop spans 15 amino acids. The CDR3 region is CASSPTTGNQETQYF. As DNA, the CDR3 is TGTGCCAGCTCACCGACGACAGGGAACCAAGAGACCCAGTACTTC.

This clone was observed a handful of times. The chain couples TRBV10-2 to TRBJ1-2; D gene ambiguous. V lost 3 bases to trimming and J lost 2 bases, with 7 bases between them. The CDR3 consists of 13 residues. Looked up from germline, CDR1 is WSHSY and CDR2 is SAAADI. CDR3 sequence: CASSEGSNYGYTF. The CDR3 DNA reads TGCGCCAGCAGTGAAGGGAGCAACTATGGCTACACCTTC.

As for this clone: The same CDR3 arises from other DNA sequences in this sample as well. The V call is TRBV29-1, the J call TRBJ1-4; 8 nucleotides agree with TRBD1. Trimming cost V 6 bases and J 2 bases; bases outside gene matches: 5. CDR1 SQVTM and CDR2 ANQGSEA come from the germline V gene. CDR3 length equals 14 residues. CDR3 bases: TGCAGCGTGCAGGGGGCACGGACTAATGAAAAACTGTTTTTT. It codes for CSVQGARTNEKLFF. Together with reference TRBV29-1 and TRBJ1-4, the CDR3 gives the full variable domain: SAVISQKPSRDICQRGTSLTIQCQVDSQVTMMFWYRQQPGQSLTLIATANQGSEATYESGFVIDKFPISRPNLTFSTLTVSNMSPEDSSIYLCSVQGARTNEKLFFGSGTQLSVL.

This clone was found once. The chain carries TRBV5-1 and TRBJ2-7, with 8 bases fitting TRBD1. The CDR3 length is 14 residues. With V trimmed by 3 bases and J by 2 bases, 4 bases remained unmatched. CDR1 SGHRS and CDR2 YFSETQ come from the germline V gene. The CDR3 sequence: CASSSRTGTYEQYF. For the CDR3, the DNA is TGCGCCAGCAGCTCCCGGACAGGGACCTACGAGCAGTACTTC.

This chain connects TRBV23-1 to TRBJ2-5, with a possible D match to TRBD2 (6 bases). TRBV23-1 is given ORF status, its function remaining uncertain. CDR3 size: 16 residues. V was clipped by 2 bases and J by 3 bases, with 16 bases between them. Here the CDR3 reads CASSQPNSGRKETQYF. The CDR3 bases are TGCGCCAGCAGTCAACCCAACAGCGGGCGGAAAGAGACCCAGTACTTC.

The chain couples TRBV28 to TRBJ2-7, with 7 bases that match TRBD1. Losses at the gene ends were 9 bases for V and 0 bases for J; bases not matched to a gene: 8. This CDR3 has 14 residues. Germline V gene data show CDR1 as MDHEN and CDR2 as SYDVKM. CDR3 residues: CASSIGTASYEQYF. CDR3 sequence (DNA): TGTGCCAGTTCGATAGGGACAGCCTCCTACGAGCAGTACTTC.

The CDR3 nucleotides read TGTGCCAGCAGTCTCTCCGGACTGAGGAAGATCTCCTACGAGCAGTACTTC. This gives the protein CASSLSGLRKISYEQYF. The rearrangement links TRBV28 to TRBJ2-7; D possibly corresponds to TRBD2 (5 bases). Germline CDR1 is MDHEN and CDR2 is SYDVKM. Trimming shortened V by 5 bases and J by 0 bases, and 20 bases separated the two germline ends. This CDR3 has 17 residues.

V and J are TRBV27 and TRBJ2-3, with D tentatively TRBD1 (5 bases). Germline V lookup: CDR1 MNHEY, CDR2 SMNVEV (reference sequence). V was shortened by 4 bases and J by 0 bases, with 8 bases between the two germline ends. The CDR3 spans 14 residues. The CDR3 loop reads CASSYQGSTDTQYF. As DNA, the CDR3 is TGTGCCAGCAGTTACCAGGGAAGCACAGATACGCAGTATTTT.

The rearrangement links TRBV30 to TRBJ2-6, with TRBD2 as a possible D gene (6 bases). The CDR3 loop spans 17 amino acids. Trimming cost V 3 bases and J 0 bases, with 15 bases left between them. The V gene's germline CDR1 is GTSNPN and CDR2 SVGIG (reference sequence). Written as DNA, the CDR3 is TGTGCCTGGAGCTTGGGACTCTTCAGCTCTGGGGCCAACGTCCTGACTTTC. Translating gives CAWSLGLFSSGANVLTF.

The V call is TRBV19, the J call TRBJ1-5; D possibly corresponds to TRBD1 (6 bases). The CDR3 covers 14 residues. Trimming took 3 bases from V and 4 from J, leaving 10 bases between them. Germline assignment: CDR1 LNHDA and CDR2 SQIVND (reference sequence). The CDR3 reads CASSMRGPNQPQHF. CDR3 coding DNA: TGTGCCAGTAGTATGCGGGGGCCGAATCAGCCCCAGCATTTT.

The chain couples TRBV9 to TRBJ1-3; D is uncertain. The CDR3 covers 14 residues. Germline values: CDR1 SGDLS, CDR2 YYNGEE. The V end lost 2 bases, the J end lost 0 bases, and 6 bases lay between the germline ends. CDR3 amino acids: CASSVTSSGNTIYF. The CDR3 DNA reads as TGTGCCAGCAGCGTTACGAGCTCTGGAAACACCATATATTTT.

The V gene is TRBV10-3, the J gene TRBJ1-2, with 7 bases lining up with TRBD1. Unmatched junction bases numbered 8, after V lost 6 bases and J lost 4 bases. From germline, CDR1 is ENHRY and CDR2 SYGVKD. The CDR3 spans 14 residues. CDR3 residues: CAIRRDSDTYGYTF. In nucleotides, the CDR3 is TGTGCCATCAGGAGGGACAGCGATACCTATGGCTACACCTTC.

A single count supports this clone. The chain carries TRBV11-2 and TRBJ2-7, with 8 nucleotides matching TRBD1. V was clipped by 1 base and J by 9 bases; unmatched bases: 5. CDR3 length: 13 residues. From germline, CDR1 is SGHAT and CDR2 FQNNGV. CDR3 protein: CASSLAPGGGQYF. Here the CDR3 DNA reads TGTGCCAGCAGCTTAGCTCCAGGGGGCGGGCAGTACTTC.

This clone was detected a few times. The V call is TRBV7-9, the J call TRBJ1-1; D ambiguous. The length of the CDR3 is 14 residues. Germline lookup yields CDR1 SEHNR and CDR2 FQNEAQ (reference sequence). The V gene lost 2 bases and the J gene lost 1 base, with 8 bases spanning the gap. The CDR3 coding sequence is TGTGCCAGCAGCTTAACCACCGGGAACACTGAAGCTTTCTTT. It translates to CASSLTTGNTEAFF.

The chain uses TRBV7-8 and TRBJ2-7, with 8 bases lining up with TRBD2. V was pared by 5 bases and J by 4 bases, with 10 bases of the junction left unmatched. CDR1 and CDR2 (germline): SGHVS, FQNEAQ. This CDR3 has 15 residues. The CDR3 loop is CASSPPVAGPYEQYF. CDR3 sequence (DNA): TGTGCCAGCAGCCCACCGGTAGCGGGACCTTACGAGCAGTACTTC.

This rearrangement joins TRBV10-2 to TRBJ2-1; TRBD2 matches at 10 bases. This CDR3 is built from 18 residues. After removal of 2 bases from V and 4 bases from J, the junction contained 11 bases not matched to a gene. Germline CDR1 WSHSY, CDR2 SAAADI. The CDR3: CASSEKRMGLASYNEQFF. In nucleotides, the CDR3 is TGCGCCAGCAGTGAGAAAAGGATGGGACTAGCGTCATACAATGAGCAGTTCTTC.

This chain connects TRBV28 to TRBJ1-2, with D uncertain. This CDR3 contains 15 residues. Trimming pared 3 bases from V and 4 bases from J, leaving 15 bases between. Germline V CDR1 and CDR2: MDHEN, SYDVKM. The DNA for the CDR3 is TGTGCCAGCAGTTTGTTTGCGAAACGAAGCTATGGCTACACCTTC. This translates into CASSLFAKRSYGYTF.

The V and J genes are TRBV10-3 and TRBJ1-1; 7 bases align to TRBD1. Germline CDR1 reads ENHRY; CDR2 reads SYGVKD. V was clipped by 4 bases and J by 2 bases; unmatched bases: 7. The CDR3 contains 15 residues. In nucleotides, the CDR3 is TGTGCCATCAGTGCCACGACAGGGACCAACACTGAAGCTTTCTTT. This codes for CAISATTGTNTEAFF.

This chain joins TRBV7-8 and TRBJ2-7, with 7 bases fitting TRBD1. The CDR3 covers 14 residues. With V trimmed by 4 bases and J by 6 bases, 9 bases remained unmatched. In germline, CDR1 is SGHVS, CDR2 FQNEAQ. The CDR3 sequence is CASSSNRGPGEQYF. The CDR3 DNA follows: TGTGCCAGCAGCTCGAACAGGGGTCCCGGCGAGCAGTACTTC.

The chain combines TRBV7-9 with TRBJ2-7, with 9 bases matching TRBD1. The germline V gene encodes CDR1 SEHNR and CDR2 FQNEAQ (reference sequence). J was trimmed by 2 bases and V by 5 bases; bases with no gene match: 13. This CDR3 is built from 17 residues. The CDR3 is CASSPGQGRAITYEQYF. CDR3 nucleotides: TGTGCCAGCAGCCCGGGACAGGGACGGGCTATCACCTACGAGCAGTACTTC.

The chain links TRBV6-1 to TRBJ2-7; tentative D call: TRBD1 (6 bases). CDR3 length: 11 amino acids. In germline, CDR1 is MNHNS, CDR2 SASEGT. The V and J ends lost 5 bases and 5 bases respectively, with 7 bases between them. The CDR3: CASSTGHEQYF. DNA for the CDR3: TGTGCCAGCAGTACAGGGCACGAGCAGTACTTC.

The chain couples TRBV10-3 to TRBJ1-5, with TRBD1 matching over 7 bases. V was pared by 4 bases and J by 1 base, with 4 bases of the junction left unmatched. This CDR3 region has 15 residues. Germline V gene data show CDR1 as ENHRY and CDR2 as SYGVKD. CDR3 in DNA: TGTGCCATCAGTGGAGGGACAGAAAGCAATCAGCCCCAGCATTTT. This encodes CAISGGTESNQPQHF.

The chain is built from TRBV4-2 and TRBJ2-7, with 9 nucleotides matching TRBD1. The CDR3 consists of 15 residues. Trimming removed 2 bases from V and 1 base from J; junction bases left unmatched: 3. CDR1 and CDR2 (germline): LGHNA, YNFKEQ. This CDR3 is CASSQRQGESYEQYF. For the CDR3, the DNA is TGTGCCAGCAGCCAACGACAGGGGGAGTCCTACGAGCAGTACTTC.

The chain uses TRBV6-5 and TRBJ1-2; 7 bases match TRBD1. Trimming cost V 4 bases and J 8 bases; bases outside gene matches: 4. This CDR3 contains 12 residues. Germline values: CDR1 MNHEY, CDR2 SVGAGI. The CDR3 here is CASSSTGFGYTF. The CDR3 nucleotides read TGTGCCAGCAGTTCGACAGGGTTCGGCTACACCTTC.